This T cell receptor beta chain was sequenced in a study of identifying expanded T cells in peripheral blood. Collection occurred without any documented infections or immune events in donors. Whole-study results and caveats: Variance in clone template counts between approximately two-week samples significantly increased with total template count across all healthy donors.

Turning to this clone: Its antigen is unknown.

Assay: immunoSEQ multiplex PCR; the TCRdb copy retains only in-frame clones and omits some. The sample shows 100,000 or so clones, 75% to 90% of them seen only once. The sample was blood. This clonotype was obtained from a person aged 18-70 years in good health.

The CDR3 nucleotides read TGTGCTAGTGGTTTGGATAACTATGGCTACACCTTC. Translation gives CASGLDNYGYTF. The chain recombines TRBV12-5 with TRBJ1-2, with D unclear. Deletions cut 1 base from V and 1 base from J, with 1 base between. The germline V gene encodes CDR1 LGHNT and CDR2 FRNRAP. The CDR3 length is 12 residues.